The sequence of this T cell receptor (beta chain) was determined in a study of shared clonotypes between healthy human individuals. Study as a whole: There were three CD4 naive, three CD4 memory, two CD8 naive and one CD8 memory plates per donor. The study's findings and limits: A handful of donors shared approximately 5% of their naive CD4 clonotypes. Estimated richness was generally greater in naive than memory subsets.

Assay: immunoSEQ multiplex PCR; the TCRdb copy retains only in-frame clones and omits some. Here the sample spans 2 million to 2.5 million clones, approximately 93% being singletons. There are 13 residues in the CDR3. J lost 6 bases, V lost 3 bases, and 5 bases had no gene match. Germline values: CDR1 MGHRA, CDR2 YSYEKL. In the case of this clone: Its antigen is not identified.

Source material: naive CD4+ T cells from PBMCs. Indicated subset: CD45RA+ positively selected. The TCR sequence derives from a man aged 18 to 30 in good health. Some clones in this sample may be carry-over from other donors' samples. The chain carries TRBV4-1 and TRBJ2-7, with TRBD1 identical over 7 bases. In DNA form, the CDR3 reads TGCGCCAGCAGCCATGGGGCAGGGGGCGAGCAGTACTTC. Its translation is CASSHGAGGEQYF.